This T cell receptor beta chain was found in a study of T cell repertoires in cytomegalovirus infection. Study details: Both recently identified HLA-C-restricted and well-studied HLA-B-restricted CMV epitopes were used in the study. Both a matching HLA type and CMV infection were indicated by public TCR beta signatures.

TCRdb processed the reads anew with MiXCR; each CDR3 protein has one entry. The data hold 300,000 or so distinct CDR3 sequences, with roughly 25% observed a single time. Concerning this clonotype itself: Its specificity is not known.

Study outcomes and limitations: Cumulative public TCR beta family frequency identified CMV carriers with the relevant HLA.

CDR1 and CDR2 (germline): DFQATT, SNEGSKA (reference sequence). There are 15 residues in the CDR3. Trimming took off 0 bases at V and 0 bases at J, with 9 bases between the two ends. The receptor was isolated from a human donor in good health (CMV status not recorded). Some clones in this sample may be carry-over from other donors' samples. The sample was cultured PBMCs, taken from culture after CMV antigen stimulation. This chain joins TRBV20-1 and TRBJ1-5; D ambiguous. The CDR3 spells CSARDRSLSNQPQHF. The CDR3 DNA reads as TGCAGTGCTAGAGATCGTAGCCTTAGCAATCAGCCCCAGCATTTT.